A single sample gave rise to the 4 T cell receptor beta chains below, sequenced in a study of T cell responses to AZD1222 COVID-19 vaccine. Profiled with immunoSEQ multiplex PCR; TCRdb holds only in-frame clones, not every one. In the table there are around 71,000 clones, about 82% of which are singletons. Here the sequenced sample was peripheral blood, taken on day 0 of AZD1222 vaccination. Receptor source: an adult in good health.

This CDR3 is CASSPSGQRTNEKLFF. CDR3 bases: TGTGCCAGCTCACCTTCAGGACAGCGGACTAATGAAAAACTGTTTTTT. J is TRBJ1-4 and V is TRBV18; TRBD1 is a possible D gene (6 bases). Germline CDR1 KGHSH, CDR2 LQKENI. The CDR3 contains 16 residues. V dropped 3 bases and J dropped 2 bases, with 13 bases sitting between them.

The V and J genes are TRBV5-4 and TRBJ2-1; 14 bases are a match to TRBD2. V trimming: 3 bases; J trimming: 12 bases; junction bases outside the gene matches: 5. CDR3 length: 14 amino acids. Germline-derived CDR1 and CDR2 are SGHNT and YYREEE (reference sequence). CDR3 DNA sequence: TGTGCCAGCAGCTCGCGCGGGACTAGCGGGAGGCAGTTCTTC. Amino acids: CASSSRGTSGRQFF.

This chain connects TRBV2 to TRBJ1-2; 7 positions agree with TRBD1. The CDR3 is 15 residues long. The germline V gene encodes CDR1 SNHLY and CDR2 FYNNEI. V trimming: 0 bases; J trimming: 4 bases; junction bases outside the gene matches: 5. The CDR3 sequence is CASSEAEGGGYGYTF. The CDR3 DNA follows: TGTGCCAGCAGTGAAGCGGAAGGGGGCGGCTATGGCTACACCTTC.

The rearrangement joins TRBV6-2 or TRBV6-3 to TRBJ1-5; 7 bases match TRBD1. Per germline, CDR1 MNHEY and CDR2 SVGEGT. V was clipped by 4 bases and J by 4 bases; unmatched bases: 13. The length of the CDR3 is 17 residues. CDR3 loop: CASSSGGRGTVNQPQHF. The DNA for the CDR3 is TGTGCCAGCAGTTCGGGCGGCAGGGGGACTGTAAATCAGCCCCAGCATTTT.